This T cell receptor beta chain came from a study of blood T cell repertoires in COVID-19. Study at large: There were acute and convalescent COVID-19 samples, and they came from the United States, Italy and Spain. T cells, B-cell-depleted T cells, or PBMCs supplied cDNA or gDNA.

TCRdb's table, derived via immunoSEQ multiplex PCR, lists solely in-frame clones and lacks some. This table has approximately 150,000 clones, roughly 87% appearing once. This clonotype originated in a human donor in a cohort sampled during active COVID-19. The sequenced sample consisted of peripheral blood.

This chain's CDR3 is CASSYGSGRTYEQYF. The CDR3 DNA follows: TGTGCCAGCAGTTACGGTAGCGGGAGAACCTACGAGCAGTACTTC. The chain is built from TRBV6-5 and TRBJ2-7; 9 bases fit TRBD2. This CDR3 spans 15 amino acids. Germline V CDR1 and CDR2: MNHEY, SVGAGI. V lost 2 bases, J lost 2 bases, and 4 bases stayed unmatched.